These 32 T cell receptor beta chains came from one sample sequenced in a study of tumor-infiltrating lymphocytes in primary liver carcinoma. Starting material for RNA and DNA co-extraction consisted of roughly 19-30 mg of unsorted bulk tissue. With approximately 470 ng total RNA as template and a constant-region primer, TCR beta cDNA was made. Libraries covering TCR beta were generated through three nested multiplex PCR rounds (using a slightly modified ARM-PCR). With TRBV1-TRBV30 forward primers and a C-beta reverse primer, the first two PCR rounds were run for 10 cycles each. From the multiplex PCR reads, TCRdb called clonotypes with MiXCR, one entry per CDR3 protein. The sample lists approximately 37,000 distinct CDR3 sequences, 70% to 80% occurring once. Sequencing used liver tumor tissue from sampling region 4. Subset given: tumor region T4, right-lateral pole. These receptors came from a man aged 40-55 years with primary liver carcinoma and hepatitis B virus infection.

The chain has TRBV11-1 and TRBJ2-7; D is uncertain. The CDR3 is 15 amino acids. The ends were cut back, 6 bases at V and 4 bases at J, with 19 bases in the middle. Germline loops: CDR1 SGHAT, CDR2 FQDESV (reference sequence). Here the CDR3 reads CASRLTRSGEYEQYF. CDR3 nucleotides: TGTGCCAGCAGGTTAACGCGATCGGGCGAATACGAGCAGTACTTC.

As to this clonotype: At one boundary the junction diverges from the germline segment, which might be a read error. The chain links TRBV28 to TRBJ2-1, with 7 positions matching TRBD1. The CDR3 runs 18 residues. Germline CDR1 MDHEN, CDR2 SYDVKM. The CDR3 coding sequence is TGTGCCAGCGGTTTACCTTCAGGGGGATGGCAATGGTACAATGAGCAGTTCTTC. As protein: CASGLPSGGWQWYNEQFF.

About this clonotype itself: This clone may be a read error of a much larger clone one base away. The V gene is TRBV9, the J gene TRBJ1-2; D call uncertain. The CDR3 has 13 amino acids. CDR1 is SGDLS and CDR2 is YYNGEE in the germline V gene. The V end lost 0 bases, the J end lost 6 bases, and 9 bases lay between the germline ends. The CDR3 reads CASSVESRNGYTF. DNA of the CDR3: TGTGCCAGCAGCGTAGAGTCACGGAATGGCTACACCTTC.

Note on this clonotype: Given a much more abundant clone one base away, this may be a read error. The V and J genes are TRBV9 and TRBJ2-1, with 7 positions matching TRBD2. CDR3 length: 13 amino acids. Germline CDR1 and CDR2: SGDLS and YYNGEE. V shed 6 bases and J 6 bases; nucleotides not matched to a gene: 6. The CDR3 DNA follows: TGTGCCAGCAACGTGGCTAGCGGCAATGAGCAGTTCTTC. Translated, it gives CASNVASGNEQFF.

In the case of this clonotype: Germline and junction disagree at one end, which may indicate a read error. This chain uses TRBV20-1 with TRBJ2-7; D not certain. The CDR3 extends over 12 amino acids. Germline lookup yields CDR1 DFQATT and CDR2 SNEGSKA (reference sequence). The CDR3 DNA is TGCAGTGCTAGTGCAGAAGGAGCGACGCAAAACTTC. Protein sequence: CSASAEGATQNF.

This clonotype showed up just once. The chain recombines TRBV11-1 with TRBJ2-7, with D maybe TRBD2 (6 bases). The CDR3 has 15 residues. Trimming cost V 10 bases and J 4 bases, with 23 bases left between them. Germline V CDR1 and CDR2: SGHAT, FQDESV (reference sequence). Here the CDR3 reads CAKSLMGSGEYEQYF. The CDR3 DNA is TGTGCCAAGAGCTTAATGGGATCGGGAGAATACGAGCAGTACTTC.

In the case of this clonotype: The junction departs from germline at one end; a sequencing error may be responsible. The gene calls are TRBV30 and TRBJ1-1, with D possibly being TRBD1 (6 bases). Per the germline V gene, CDR1 is GTSNPN and CDR2 is SVGIG (reference sequence). This CDR3 is built from 13 residues. This chain's CDR3 is CALSVPGGTEASF. The CDR3 bases are TGTGCCTTGAGTGTACCCGGGGGCACTGAAGCTTCCTTT.

In its sample, this clonotype was seen many times. The chain combines TRBV5-1 with TRBJ2-7; D remains unclear. The CDR3 loop spans 12 amino acids. From germline, CDR1 is SGHRS and CDR2 YFSETQ. V dropped 4 bases and J dropped 2 bases, with 7 bases sitting between them. The CDR3 bases are TGCGCCAGCAGCCTCCGGCCCTACGAGCAGTACTTC. It is translated as CASSLRPYEQYF. Full variable domain (missing parts from reference TRBV5-1 and TRBJ2-7): KAGVTQTPRYLIKTRGQQVTLSCSPISGHRSVSWYQQTPGQGLQFLFEYFSETQRNKGNFPGRFSGRQFSNSRSEMNVSTLELGDSALYLCASSLRPYEQYFGPGTRLTVT.

The chain combines TRBV11-2 with TRBJ2-1; D is unresolved. The CDR3 runs to 13 residues. Germline V gives CDR1 SGHAT, CDR2 FQNNGV. Trimming cost V 9 bases and J 5 bases, with 14 bases left between them. CDR3 residues: CASNLARNNEQFF. The CDR3 DNA sequence: TGTGCCAGTAACTTAGCTCGTAACAATGAGCAGTTCTTC.

The chain combines TRBV6-4 with TRBJ2-1; D possibly corresponds to TRBD2 (5 bases). In germline, CDR1 is MRHNA, CDR2 SNTAGT. Trimming removed 6 bases at V and 9 bases at J, with 21 bases between. The CDR3 is made up of 15 amino acids. This chain's CDR3 is CASSKLEGELSEQFF. The DNA of the CDR3 is TGTGCCAGCAGCAAGCTAGAGGGAGAGTTGAGTGAGCAGTTCTTC.

About this clonotype itself: At one boundary the junction diverges from the germline segment, which might be a read error. This sequence joins TRBV29-1 and TRBJ1-1; weak D call: TRBD1 (5 bases). This CDR3 is 15 amino acids long. Germline V CDR1 and CDR2: SQVTM, ANQGSEA. The CDR3 sequence: CSVDRGWGMDTEAFF. For the CDR3, the DNA is TGCAGCGTTGATAGGGGCTGGGGGATGGACACTGAAGCTTTCTTC.

The V and J genes are TRBV5-1 and TRBJ1-1; D gene unclear. Germline CDR1 reads SGHRS; CDR2 reads YFSETQ. Between the trimmed V and J ends, which lost 9 bases and 2 bases, there was a span of 14 bases. The CDR3 has 13 amino acids. The CDR3 DNA reads TGCGCCATCAGTTTGGTAATAAACACTGAAGCTTTCTTT. Amino acids: CAISLVINTEAFF.

Comments on this clonotype: Its ends do not fully match the called genes, so a read error is possible. The chain combines TRBV5-1 with TRBJ2-1; 7 bases align to TRBD2. Germline V gene sequence: CDR1 SGHRS, CDR2 YFSETQ. This CDR3 spans 19 amino acids. The CDR3: CANSSRGLVGGNNYNEQFF. CDR3 DNA: TGCGCCAACAGCTCGAGGGGTCTAGTGGGAGGGAACAATTACAATGAGCAGTTCTTC.

This clonotype was picked up a small number of times. The CDR3 does not close with the conserved phenylalanine or tryptophan, likely indicating a read error. The DNA is omitted, as the CDR3 cannot be located on it reliably, and the CDR3 follows TCRdb's listing. The chain employs TRBV6-1 and TRBJ2-3; no DNA check was done on the table's D call, TRBD2. With termini counted, the CDR3 has 16 amino acids. CDR1 and CDR2 (germline): MNHNS, SASEGT. CDR3 protein: CASTEIAGGRTDTLCL.

The chain is built from TRBV14 and TRBJ2-1; D is perhaps TRBD1 or TRBD2 (5 bases each). The germline V and J ends were trimmed by 6 bases and 5 bases, with 20 bases remaining between them. Germline V lookup: CDR1 SGHDN, CDR2 FVKESK. The CDR3 contains 16 residues. CDR3 bases: TGTGCCAGCAGTGCCCTAACGGGACGGGTAAACAATGAGCAGTTCTTC. Protein sequence: CASSALTGRVNNEQFF.

Points on this clonotype: At one of its ends the junction is not consistent with the germline gene, which may arise from a read error. The gene calls are TRBV12-3 or TRBV12-4 and TRBJ2-5; D possibly corresponds to TRBD2 (5 bases). The CDR3 is 14 amino acids. DNA of the CDR3: TGTGCCAGCAGTCCCACCGGGGTTGAACAGACACAGTACTTC. Translation gives CASSPTGVEQTQYF.

The chain carries TRBV28 and TRBJ2-1, with D perhaps TRBD1 (5 bases). The CDR3 sequence is 15 residues long. The germline CDR1 and CDR2 sequences are MDHEN and SYDVKM. Trimming took 10 bases from V and 7 from J, leaving 23 bases between them. In DNA form, the CDR3 reads TGTGCCACCTGTTTAGTTGGGGCATCCGGGAATGAGCAGTTCTTC. It translates to CATCLVGASGNEQFF.

Comment on this clonotype: This could be a read error, since a much larger clone is one nucleotide away. This chain uses TRBV19 with TRBJ2-3; possible D gene TRBD2, 6 bases. CDR3 length equals 14 residues. CDR1 and CDR2 (germline): LNHDA, SQIVND (reference sequence). The CDR3 coding sequence is TGTGCCAGTAGTAGGGGAGGAAGCACAGATATGCAGTATTTT. It codes for CASSRGGSTDMQYF.

To note about this clonotype: This likely comes from a read error, as the CDR3 has no conserved phenylalanine or tryptophan at its end. The gene calls are TRBV12-3 or TRBV12-4 and TRBJ1-2; 10 bases are shared with TRBD1. The CDR3 sequence is 15 residues long. CDR3: CARSLDRQGARGYTS. DNA for the CDR3: TGTGCCAGGAGTTTAGACAGACAGGGGGCGCGGGGCTACACCTCA.

On this clonotype: A read error may account for a junction end that differs from germline. V is TRBV12-3 or TRBV12-4 and J is TRBJ1-2; 7 nucleotides line up with TRBD1. There are 14 residues in the CDR3. The CDR3 nucleotides read TGTGCCAGCACCCCAGGACAGGAGGACTATGGCCACACCTTC. Its protein product is CASTPGQEDYGHTF.

About this clonotype: A read error may produce the germline difference seen at one junction end. The genes are TRBV6-1 and TRBJ2-7; no firm D call. Germline values: CDR1 MNHNS, CDR2 SASEGT. CDR3 length equals 11 residues. CDR3 amino acids: CASSETWKQYF. CDR3 DNA: TGTGCCAGTAGTGAAACGTGGAAGCAATACTTC.

This clonotype was detected only a few times. Here the CDR3 omits its conserved ending phenylalanine or tryptophan, so a read error is the likely source. The chain recombines TRBV29-1 with TRBJ1-2; D may be TRBD1 (5 bases). The V and J ends lost 4 bases and 10 bases respectively, with 19 bases between them. The CDR3 is 13 amino acids. CDR1 and CDR2 (germline): SQVTM, ANQGSEA. The CDR3 here is CSVVEQGENVYTL. DNA for the CDR3: TGCAGCGTTGTGGAGCAGGGAGAGAATGTCTACACCTTA.

As concerns this clonotype: One end of the junction is discordant with germline, which a read error may explain. The chain has TRBV6-5 and TRBJ2-1; D is ambiguous. Germline loops: CDR1 MNHEY, CDR2 SVGAGI. The CDR3 has 17 amino acids. The CDR3 sequence: CVSSYSARWVSYNEQLF. In DNA form, the CDR3 reads TGTGTCAGCAGTTACTCCGCGCGGTGGGTGTCCTACAATGAGCAGTTATTC.

As to this clonotype: The missing conserved phenylalanine or tryptophan at the end of this CDR3 makes a read error likely. The chain couples TRBV6-5 to TRBJ2-2; 10 bases line up with TRBD2. Trimming removed 6 bases from V and 8 bases from J; junction bases left unmatched: 18. The CDR3 has 18 amino acids. Germline-derived CDR1 and CDR2 are MNHEY and SVGAGI. The CDR3 spells CASRPILGTSVRGGELFS. CDR3 bases: TGTGCCAGCAGACCGATCCTCGGGACTAGCGTGAGAGGTGGGGAGCTGTTTTCT.

This rearrangement joins TRBV29-1 to TRBJ2-1; D is possibly TRBD2 (5 bases). The length of the CDR3 is 15 residues. The germline V and J ends were trimmed by 3 bases and 6 bases, with 18 bases remaining between them. Germline assignment: CDR1 SQVTM and CDR2 ANQGSEA. The CDR3 region is CSVDLTRAYTNEQFF. Here the CDR3 DNA reads TGCAGCGTTGATCTTACTAGGGCCTATACCAATGAGCAGTTCTTC.

The table lists this clonotype with many counts. Since the CDR3 does not end with the conserved phenylalanine or tryptophan, this likely comes from a read error. V and J are TRBV2 and TRBJ2-3; D ambiguous. The CDR3 has 11 amino acids. CDR1 SNHLY and CDR2 FYNNEI come from the germline V gene. In DNA, the CDR3 is TGTGCTAGCAGTTTCGAAGATACGCAGTATCTT. Its protein product is CASSFEDTQYL.

A word on this clonotype: Compared with germline, one end of the junction differs, possibly owing to a read error. V and J are TRBV5-6 and TRBJ2-1, with D tentatively TRBD1 or TRBD2 (7 bases each). The germline V gene encodes CDR1 SGHDT and CDR2 YYEEEE. The length of the CDR3 is 17 residues. The CDR3 here is CVSSSNLQGRGYNEQFF. The CDR3, as DNA: TGTGTCAGCAGCTCGAATCTACAGGGGCGGGGGTATAATGAGCAGTTCTTC.

This clonotype was seen many times. The rearrangement links TRBV19 to TRBJ1-2; 7 positions agree with TRBD1. V trimming: 5 bases; J trimming: 2 bases; junction bases outside the gene matches: 2. The germline gives CDR1 LNHDA, CDR2 SQIVND (reference sequence). The CDR3 runs 13 residues. The CDR3 loop is CASSEQGNYGYTF. In DNA, the CDR3 is TGTGCCAGTAGTGAACAGGGGAACTATGGCTACACCTTC.

The rearrangement links TRBV20-1 to TRBJ2-7; 8 bases align to TRBD2. This CDR3 spans 15 amino acids. Germline CDR1 DFQATT, CDR2 SNEGSKA (reference sequence). V lost 5 bases, J lost 3 bases, and 12 bases stayed unmatched. DNA of the CDR3: TGCAGTGCTGTGGGACTAGAGGGAGGTGGCTACGAGCAGTACTTC. Translating it yields CSAVGLEGGGYEQYF.

In regard to this clonotype: Since no conserved phenylalanine or tryptophan closes the CDR3, a read error is the likely cause. It is unclear where the CDR3 begins or ends on the DNA, so no DNA is shown, and the CDR3 is as TCRdb lists it. The rearrangement uses TRBV29-1 and TRBJ2-1; TRBD2, the table's D call, lacks a check against the DNA. Looked up from germline, CDR1 is SQVTM and CDR2 is ANQGSEA. Counting both end residues, the CDR3 totals 14 amino acids. The CDR3 reads CSHCTSGDYNERFL.

The V and J genes are TRBV2 and TRBJ2-1; weak D call: TRBD2 (5 bases). CDR1 and CDR2 (germline): SNHLY, FYNNEI. Trimming stripped 0 bases from V and 5 bases from J, with 14 bases between. The length of the CDR3 is 16 residues. CDR3 loop: CASSEAGGLPNNEQFF. For the CDR3, the DNA is TGTGCCAGCAGTGAAGCGGGCGGGCTGCCCAACAATGAGCAGTTCTTC.

J is TRBJ1-1 and V is TRBV6-6, with 10 bases fitting TRBD1. The germline V gene encodes CDR1 MNHNY and CDR2 SVGAGI (reference sequence). The junction had 15 bases not matched to a gene; V was cut back by 9 bases and J by 11 bases. CDR3 length: 14 residues. This CDR3 is CASSGTGVRTGAFF. CDR3 in DNA: TGTGCCAGTAGTGGGACAGGGGTAAGGACTGGGGCTTTCTTT.